This passage covers 9 T cell receptor beta chains from one sample sequenced in a study of blood T cell repertoires in COVID-19. Measured with immunoSEQ multiplex PCR; TCRdb has only the in-frame clones, and not every one. The sample contains roughly 250,000 clones, around four fifths of which appear only once. Material: PBMCs or T cells enriched from blood (not recorded which). These receptors were obtained from a woman aged 40-49 years who had been exposed to COVID-19.

This clone was seen once. This chain links TRBV5-6 with TRBJ1-5; TRBD1 is a possible D gene (6 bases). CDR1 and CDR2 from the germline V gene are SGHDT and YYEEEE. The V end lost 4 bases, the J end lost 4 bases, and 18 bases lay between the germline ends. The CDR3 runs 16 residues. The CDR3 DNA reads as TGTGCCAGCAGCCCGAGCGGGGACACCTATAATCAGCCCCAGCATTTT. Translation: CASSPSGDTYNQPQHF. The variable domain in full, completed from reference TRBV5-6 and TRBJ1-5, reads DAGVTQSPTHLIKTRGQQVTLRCSPKSGHDTVSWYQQALGQGPQFIFQYYEEEERQRGNFPDRFSGHQFPNYSSELNVNALLLGDSALYLCASSPSGDTYNQPQHFGDGTRLSIL.

The chain recombines TRBV7-2 with TRBJ2-5; no clear D. The CDR3 covers 13 residues. Germline CDR1 SGHTA, CDR2 FQGNSA. Trimming shortened V by 5 bases and J by 5 bases, and 12 bases separated the two germline ends. The CDR3 sequence: CASSPHVQETQYF. The CDR3 nucleotides read TGTGCCAGCAGCCCCCACGTCCAGGAGACCCAGTACTTC.

The rearrangement joins TRBV2 to TRBJ2-3; TRBD1 matches 9 bases. V dropped 5 bases and J dropped 5; count of bases not matched to a gene: 8. The CDR3 runs 15 residues. In germline, CDR1 is SNHLY, CDR2 FYNNEI. The CDR3 DNA is TGTGCCAGCAGTCCTCGGGACAGGGTGGAAGATACGCAGTATTTT. Translated: CASSPRDRVEDTQYF.

This chain links TRBV3-1 (or the pseudogene TRBV3-2) with TRBJ1-2, with D maybe TRBD1 (5 bases). The V and J ends lost 1 base and 8 bases respectively, with 14 bases between them. This CDR3 spans 14 amino acids. CDR1 LGHDT and CDR2 YNNKEL come from the germline V gene (reference sequence). The CDR3 coding sequence is TGTGCCAGCAGCCAAGCTAGGGGTATGGGAGGCTACACCTTC. Translating gives CASSQARGMGGYTF.

V usage is TRBV5-1 and J usage is TRBJ2-1; tentative D call: TRBD1 (5 bases). This CDR3 has 12 amino acids. The germline CDR1 and CDR2 sequences are SGHRS and YFSETQ. V dropped 0 bases and J dropped 12 bases, with 10 bases sitting between them. The CDR3 region is CASSLEGVGQFF. The CDR3 region has the DNA TGCGCCAGCAGCTTGGAAGGGGTTGGGCAGTTCTTC.

The chain has TRBV19 and TRBJ1-3, with D maybe TRBD1 (6 bases). CDR3 length: 14 amino acids. Germline-derived CDR1 and CDR2 are LNHDA and SQIVND (reference sequence). The V end lost 4 bases, the J end lost 0 bases, and 7 bases lay between the germline ends. The CDR3 DNA sequence: TGTGCCAGTAGTAAGGACAGCTCTGGAAACACCATATATTTT. Translating it yields CASSKDSSGNTIYF.

CDR3 nucleotides: TGTGCCAGCAGCCAGGAGGAGGGTACTGAAGCTTTCTTT. The encoded protein is CASSQEEGTEAFF. The chain uses TRBV14 and TRBJ1-1; D unresolved. CDR1 and CDR2 (germline): SGHDN, FVKESK. Trimming took 3 bases from V and 5 from J, leaving 10 bases between them. This CDR3 region has 13 residues.

This chain joins TRBV5-4 and TRBJ2-5, with D hard to call. Germline assignment: CDR1 SGHNT and CDR2 YYREEE (reference sequence). This CDR3 spans 13 amino acids. V was shortened by 4 bases and J by 3 bases, with 10 bases between the two germline ends. Here the CDR3 reads CASSHYVEETQYF. The DNA for the CDR3 is TGTGCCAGCAGCCACTATGTCGAAGAGACCCAGTACTTC.

The chain's CDR3 is CASKGLAVARDTQYF. Written as DNA, the CDR3 is TGTGCCAGTAAGGGACTAGCGGTTGCACGGGATACGCAGTATTTT. The V call is TRBV19, the J call TRBJ2-3; TRBD2 aligns across 11 bases. The germline gives CDR1 LNHDA, CDR2 SQIVND (reference sequence). CDR3 size: 15 residues. With 7 bases clipped from V and 6 bases from J, the junction kept 9 bases outside the gene matches.